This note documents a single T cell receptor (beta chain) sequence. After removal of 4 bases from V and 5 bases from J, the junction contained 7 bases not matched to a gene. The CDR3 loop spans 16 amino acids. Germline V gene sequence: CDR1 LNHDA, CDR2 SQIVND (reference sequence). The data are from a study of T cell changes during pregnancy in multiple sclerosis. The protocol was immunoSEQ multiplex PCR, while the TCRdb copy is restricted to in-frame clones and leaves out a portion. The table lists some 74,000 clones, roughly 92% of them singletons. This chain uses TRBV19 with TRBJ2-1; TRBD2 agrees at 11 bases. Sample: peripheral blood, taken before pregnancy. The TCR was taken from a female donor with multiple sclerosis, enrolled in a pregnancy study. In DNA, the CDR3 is TGTGCCAGTAGTAAACTAGCGGGAGTAAGCAACAATGAGCAGTTCTTC. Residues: CASSKLAGVSNNEQFF.